This T cell receptor beta chain came from a study of neurological immune-mediated disorders (dated by TCRdb to the late 2010s). The study in broad terms: Among the roughly 34 multiple sclerosis patients, relapsing-remitting MS was present in roughly 30 and secondary progressive MS was present in 3. The study compared peripheral blood TCR-beta repertoires of HTLV-I-associated myelopathy (HAM/TSP) patients, multiple sclerosis patients and healthy controls using UMI-based sequencing. Alongside PBMC samples, the set of some 98 TCR-beta libraries contained longitudinal samples, technical triplicates, and paired CD4+ and CD8+ T-cell subsets that had been sorted. The cohort included approximately 70 subjects: some 14 with HAM/TSP, about 34 with multiple sclerosis, and around 20 healthy controls.

CDR1 is given as SQVTM and CDR2 as ANQGSEA, both from the germline V gene. The CDR3 sequence holds 14 residues, the cysteine and phenylalanine included. The retained sequence is limited to the CDR3, 42 bases, with the frame set at the first base. V sheds 2 bases and J sheds 3 bases, leaving 13 bases between their ends. For the unsorted PBMC libraries, 2 million PBMCs were stored in RNAlater at -80 degrees C until RNA extraction and were used to generate the libraries. Multiple sclerosis patients were enrolled in a US clinical protocol evaluating disease progression by magnetic resonance imaging. Peripheral blood was subjected to Ficoll-Hypaque density gradient centrifugation to isolate PBMCs, which were then cryopreserved in liquid nitrogen. This clonotype was detected ten times or more. Its specific antigen is unknown. Base qualities are not at hand, and no much larger clone is one base apart. To synthesize cDNA, template-switch 5'RACE was performed with a primer carrying a 10-nucleotide random unique molecular identifier so that each TCR transcript was tagged. Each sequencing run produced over 160 million TCR-beta sequences covering 15-18 subjects. The RNeasy kit was used to extract total RNA. The KAPA Real-time Library Amplification kit was used to amplify TCR-beta VDJ regions with primers targeting the TCR constant region and the 5'RACE anchor. A first PCR added sample indexes and Illumina adaptors, and a second PCR then raised library yield. After Ampure bead purification, the roughly 650 bp TCR product was size-selected on a 2% E-gel SizeSelection system. Before pooling, libraries had their quality checked on a Bioanalyzer, their concentration measured with Qubit, and their quantity determined with the Kapa Library Quantification kit. Paired-end 2 x 150 bp sequencing of the libraries was performed on an Illumina HiSeq 2500. To increase sequence diversity, roughly 24-32% phiX was spiked into each library pool. The authors' analysis ran thus. Quality-filtered reads were processed with the UMI-based MiGEC pipeline, and over 80% of raw TCR sequences were removed by the MiGEC pipeline during error correction. IMGT germline references were used for alignment of VDJ genes, and clonotypes were defined by a unique CDR3 amino acid sequence together with V-J genes. Clonal expansion, Shannon diversity and CDR3 relatedness were evaluated with VDJtools (CalcPairwiseDistances, ClusterSamples), while phylogenetic trees were built in CLCbio workbench. Clones with at least 8 unique UMIs were defined as expanded, with this threshold being based on coefficient-of-variation modelling across technical triplicates. Starting from the raw public reads, TCRdb applied fastp trimming at Q25, assembled clones with MiXCR and retained in-frame beta chains. Each CDR3 protein gets just one entry, which takes the most common genes and DNA from the rows behind it. TCRdb's processing, not the authors', yielded these V and J calls. The sample table records about 50,000 distinct CDR3 sequences; about 3.5% of these occur just once. The biggest ten clones account for 5.5% to 6% of the sample.

Overall results and qualifications from the work: TCR clonal expansion was highest in HAM/TSP patients and lowest in MS patients, with MS patients falling below even healthy controls. No clinical or MRI features were associated with the MS cluster, and the authors said that larger cohorts are needed. Phylogenetic analysis grouped repertoires from 18 of 34 MS patients into a cluster of related CDR3 sequences, suggesting a possible repertoire-level signature. Across subjects, expanded clones never shared an identical CDR3 amino acid sequence, which suggests that the TCR-beta repertoires in every group were private.

The specimen sequenced was PBMCs. The chain is assembled from TRBV29-1 and TRBJ1-1; TRBD1 is a possible D gene, resting on 6 matching bases. This TCR came from a man aged 35 to 55 with multiple sclerosis. The DNA sequence is given as TGCAGCGTTGAACCAGGGGCTGGGGACACTGAAGCTTTCTTT. It translates to CSVEPGAGDTEAFF. With the portions outside the CDR3 filled from the reference TRBV29-1 and TRBJ1-1 genes, the complete variable region becomes SAVISQKPSRDICQRGTSLTIQCQVDSQVTMMFWYRQQPGQSLTLIATANQGSEATYESGFVIDKFPISRPNLTFSTLTVSNMSPEDSSIYLCSVEPGAGDTEAFFGQGTRLTVV.